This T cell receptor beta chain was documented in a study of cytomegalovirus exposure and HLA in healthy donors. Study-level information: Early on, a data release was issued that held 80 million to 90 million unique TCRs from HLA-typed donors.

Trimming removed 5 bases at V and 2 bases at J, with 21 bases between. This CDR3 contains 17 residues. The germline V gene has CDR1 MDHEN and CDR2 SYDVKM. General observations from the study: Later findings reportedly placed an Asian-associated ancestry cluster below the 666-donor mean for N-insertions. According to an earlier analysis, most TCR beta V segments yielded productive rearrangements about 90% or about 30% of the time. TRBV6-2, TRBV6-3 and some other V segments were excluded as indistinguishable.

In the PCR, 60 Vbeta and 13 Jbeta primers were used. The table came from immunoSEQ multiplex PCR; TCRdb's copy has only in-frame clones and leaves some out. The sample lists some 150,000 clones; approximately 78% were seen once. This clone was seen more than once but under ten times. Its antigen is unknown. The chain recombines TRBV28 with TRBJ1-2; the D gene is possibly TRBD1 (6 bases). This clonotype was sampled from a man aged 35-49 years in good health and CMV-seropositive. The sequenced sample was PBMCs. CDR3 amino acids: CASSLRGGAQGNYGYTF. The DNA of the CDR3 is TGTGCCAGCAGTCTCCGAGGTGGTGCGCAGGGGAACTATGGCTACACCTTC.